This TCR beta chain was sequenced for a study of memory CD4+ T cells and cytomegalovirus serostatus (dated by TCRdb to between 2018 and 2020). In the study overall: A total of around 35 healthy Belgian adults, of whom 9 were CMV seropositive and some 25 were CMV seronegative, were included in the cohort. The study sequenced CD4+ memory TCRbeta repertoires of a Belgian cohort with known cytomegalovirus serostatus to replicate a published TCR-based CMV serostatus classifier.

Single viable CD3+CD4+CD8-CD45RO+ cells were sorted as memory CD4+ T cells on a FACSAria II. To determine CMV serostatus, a Roche Elecsys assay was used that detects serum IgG against CMV pp150, pp28, p38 and p52. Following thawing, total CD4+ T cells were enriched through positive selection using CD4 magnetic microbeads. The samples came from a different study that was designed specifically to examine the CD4+ T cell memory repertoire. Following standard operating procedures, peripheral blood mononuclear cells were isolated and cryopreserved, while serum was kept at -80 degrees C. Staining used CD3-PerCP (BW264/56), CD4-APC (RPA-T4), CD45RO-PE (UCHT1) and CD8-Pacific Orange (3B5) antibodies, with Sytox blue excluding non-viable cells. Here is what the overall study found, with its caveats: Unlike the original study, which covered naive and memory CD4+ and CD8+ populations, the Belgian study sequenced only CD4+CD45RO+ memory cells. Among the 160 or so previously reported CMV-associated TCRbeta sequences, 67 showed up in the CD4+ memory repertoires, with each one found in between one and five individuals. CMV serostatus prediction reached a median bootstrapped AUC of roughly 0.96 with the original framework and just under 0.93 with a US-trained random forest. A median bootstrapped AUC of around 0.94 with a 95% CI of 0.76-1.00 was achieved on the Belgian cohort by the original-framework classifier. The results were read as suggesting that the CMV-associated TCR signature is, for the most part, present in the CD4+ memory repertoire.

The V and J ends are trimmed by 5 bases and 2 bases, leaving 10 bases between them. Measured from the cysteine to the phenylalanine, the CDR3 is 14 residues long. Only the CDR3 portion is preserved as DNA: 42 bases, with reading frame beginning at the first base. CDR1 and CDR2, per the germline V gene, are SNHLY and FYNNEI. The Quick-DNA Microprep Kit was used to extract genomic DNA from the sorted cells. TCRbeta DNA was amplified with the immunoSEQ hsTCRbeta kit following the manufacturer's protocol. TCRbeta libraries were sequenced on an Illumina MiSeq instrument. In the source study's methods: After out-of-frame sequences were removed, 2,204,828 distinct TCRbeta sequences remained, averaging about 67,000 per individual. Two values were used to score each individual: the count of fewer than 200 previously reported CMV-associated TCRbeta sequences and the total count of productive distinct TCRbeta sequences. A beta-binomial model was reimplemented in Python, and scikit-learn random forests with default parameters were trained on US cohort data. Classifier performance on the Belgian cohort was summarized as median AUC with percentile confidence intervals calculated over 10,000 bootstrap iterations. Imported from immuneACCESS, the table was reduced by TCRdb to in-frame sequences with V and J called. These copies leave out some clones; in studies compared against another copy, an unresolved V gene accounts for under half, and the cause of the remainder is not known. V and J calls and clone size come straight from that table; D and trimming were deduced from the DNA. The sample data list tens of thousands of clones, and roughly 80% of these were observed just once. Of the sample, less than 0.75% is held by the ten largest clones.

For this clone: The antigen it binds to is not known. Base qualities are not at hand, and no much larger clone is one base apart.

Sequencing input: memory CD4+ T cells from blood. The receptor's source is an adult in good health and CMV-seronegative. In this chain, TRBV2 is recombined with TRBJ1-5, with TRBD1 as a weak D call on 6 bases. The DNA sequence is as follows: TGTGCCAGCAGTCGGGACATAGGCAATCAGCCCCAGCATTTT. The encoded protein is CASSRDIGNQPQHF.